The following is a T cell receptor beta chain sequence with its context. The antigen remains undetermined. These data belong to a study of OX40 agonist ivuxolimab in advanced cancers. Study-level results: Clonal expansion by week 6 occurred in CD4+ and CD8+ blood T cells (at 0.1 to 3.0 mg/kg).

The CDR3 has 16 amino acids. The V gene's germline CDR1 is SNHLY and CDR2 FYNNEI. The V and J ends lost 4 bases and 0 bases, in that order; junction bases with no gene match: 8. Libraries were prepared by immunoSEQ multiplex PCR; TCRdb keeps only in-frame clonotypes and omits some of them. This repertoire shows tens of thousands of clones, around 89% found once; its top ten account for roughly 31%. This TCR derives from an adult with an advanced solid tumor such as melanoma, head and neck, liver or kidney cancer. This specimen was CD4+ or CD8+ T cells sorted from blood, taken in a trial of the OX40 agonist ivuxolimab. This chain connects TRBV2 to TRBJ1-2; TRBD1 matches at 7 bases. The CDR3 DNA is TGTGCCAGCAGTGCTACCGGGACAGCTTCTAACTATGGCTACACCTTC. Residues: CASSATGTASNYGYTF.